This T cell receptor (beta chain) was recorded in a study of blood T cell repertoires in COVID-19 (dated by TCRdb to 2020 to 2022). Regarding the complete study: Samples covering the acute and convalescent phases of COVID-19 were provided by collaborators in the United States, Italy and Spain. The prospective study material was composed of cDNA or gDNA derived from T cells, B-cell-depleted T cells, or PBMCs. The dataset comprised deeply sampled blood TCRbeta repertoires from subjects exposed to, actively infected with, or recovered from COVID-19. The repertoires were made available in a free public database intended to serve as a resource for research on the immune response to SARS-CoV-2. Samples came from the ongoing ImmuneRACE study (first 160 participants) plus 1,254 subjects from 6 global collaborators. Nearly every sample came with metadata listing a de-identified subject ID, COVID-19 status, age in years and sex. Where available, HLA class I and class II types were obtained from metadata supplied by the sample provider rather than from assay-based typing.

Study-wide findings and limitations: Clinical and demographic metadata were provided uncurated, with the amount varying by source and participant.

Concerning this clone itself: This clone's antigen is unknown. It has no much larger one-base neighbor in the sample; base qualities were not kept.

The immunoSEQ Assay, a bias-controlled multiplex PCR, was used to amplify TCRbeta CDR3 regions from genomic DNA. In the source study's methods: The number of nucleated cells in each sample was estimated from the amplification of reference gene primers within the assay. Sequence reads were collapsed and filtered to measure the absolute abundance of every unique TCRbeta CDR3 rearrangement. For each sample, productive Simpson clonality was calculated as the square root of Simpson's diversity index over productive rearrangements. TCRdb's version of the immuneACCESS table is confined to in-frame rearrangements and falls short of the full clone set. An unresolved V gene accounts for under half of the shortfall where checked; the remainder is of unknown origin. That table is the source of V, J and clone size, and D and trimming were worked out from the DNA. This sample holds a few hundred thousand clones; about nine tenths were observed only once. Of the sample, roughly 2.1% falls within the top ten clones.

Each collaborating institution followed its own protocols to collect whole blood in K2EDTA tubes. For TCRbeta analysis, collaborators shipped samples as frozen whole blood, isolated PBMCs, or DNA extracted from either of those sample types. The sequence derives from a man between 18 and 29 years old with active or convalescent COVID-19. Source material: peripheral blood.

The nucleotide sequence is TGTGCCAGCACCCATAGAGAGACCCAGTACTTC. Its protein is CASTHRETQYF. The V gene is TRBV6-5 and the J gene is TRBJ2-5; too little of a D gene remains to name it. Looking up the germline V gene yields CDR1 MNHEY and CDR2 SVGAGI. At the junction V is shortened by 7 bases and J by 4 bases, with 7 bases in between. Counted from cysteine to phenylalanine, this CDR3 has 11 amino acids. The retained sequence is limited to the CDR3, 33 bases, with the frame set at the first base.